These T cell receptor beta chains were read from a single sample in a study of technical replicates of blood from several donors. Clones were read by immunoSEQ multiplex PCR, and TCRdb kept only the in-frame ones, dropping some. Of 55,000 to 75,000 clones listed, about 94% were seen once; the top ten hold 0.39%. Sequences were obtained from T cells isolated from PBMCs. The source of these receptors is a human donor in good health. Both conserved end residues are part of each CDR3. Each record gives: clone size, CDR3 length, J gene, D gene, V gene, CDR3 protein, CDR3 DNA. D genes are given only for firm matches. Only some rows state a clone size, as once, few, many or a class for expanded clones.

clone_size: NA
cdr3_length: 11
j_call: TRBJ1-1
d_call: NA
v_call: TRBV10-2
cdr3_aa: CASGANTEAFF
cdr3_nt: TGCGCCAGCGGGGCGAACACTGAAGCTTTCTTT

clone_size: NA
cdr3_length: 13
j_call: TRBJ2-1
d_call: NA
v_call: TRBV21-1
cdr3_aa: CASRPKQRDFQFF
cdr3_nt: TGTGCCAGCAGGCCAAAGCAGAGGGACTTTCAGTTCTTC

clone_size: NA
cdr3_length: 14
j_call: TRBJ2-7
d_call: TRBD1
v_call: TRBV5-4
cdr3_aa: CASSVGQGAYEQYF
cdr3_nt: TGTGCCAGCAGCGTAGGACAGGGTGCCTACGAGCAGTACTTC

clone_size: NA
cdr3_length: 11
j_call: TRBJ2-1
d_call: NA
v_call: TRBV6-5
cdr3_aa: CASSYGAEQFF
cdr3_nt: TGTGCCAGCAGTTACGGGGCGGAGCAGTTCTTC

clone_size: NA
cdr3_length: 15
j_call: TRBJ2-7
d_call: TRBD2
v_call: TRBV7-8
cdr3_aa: CASSLTSGRVYEQYF
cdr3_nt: TGTGCCAGCAGCCTGACTAGCGGGAGAGTGTACGAGCAGTACTTC

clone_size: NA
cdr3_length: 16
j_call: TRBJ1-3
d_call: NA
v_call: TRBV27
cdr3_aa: CASSPVDGSSGNTIYF
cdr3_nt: TGTGCCAGCAGTCCAGTAGACGGGTCCTCTGGAAACACCATATATTTT

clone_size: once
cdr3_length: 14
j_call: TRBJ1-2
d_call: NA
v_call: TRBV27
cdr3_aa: CASSLNSDYYGYTF
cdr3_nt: TGTGCCAGCAGTTTAAACTCAGACTACTATGGCTACACCTTC

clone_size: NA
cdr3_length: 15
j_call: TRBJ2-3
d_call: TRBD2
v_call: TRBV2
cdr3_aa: CASTILAGGTDTQYF
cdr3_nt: TGTGCCAGCACCATACTAGCGGGAGGCACAGATACGCAGTATTTT

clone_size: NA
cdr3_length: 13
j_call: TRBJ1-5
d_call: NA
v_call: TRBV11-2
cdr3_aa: CASSLDRSQPQHF
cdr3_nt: TGTGCCAGCAGCTTAGATCGTAGTCAGCCCCAGCATTTT

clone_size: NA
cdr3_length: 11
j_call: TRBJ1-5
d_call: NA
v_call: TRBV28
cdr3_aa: CASSDTQPQHF
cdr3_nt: TGTGCCAGCAGTGACACCCAGCCCCAGCATTTT

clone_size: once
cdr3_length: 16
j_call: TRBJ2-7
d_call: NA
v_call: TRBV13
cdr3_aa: CASSLGQGGPSYEQYF
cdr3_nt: TGTGCCAGCAGCTTAGGCCAGGGTGGGCCCTCCTACGAGCAGTACTTC

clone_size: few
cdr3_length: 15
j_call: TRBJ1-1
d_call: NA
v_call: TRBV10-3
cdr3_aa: CAISESQGPNTEAFF
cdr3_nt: TGTGCCATCAGTGAGTCACAGGGACCCAACACTGAAGCTTTCTTT

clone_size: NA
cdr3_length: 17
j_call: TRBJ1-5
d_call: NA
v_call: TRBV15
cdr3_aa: CATSRGGGALGYQPQHF
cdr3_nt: TGTGCCACCAGCAGGGGAGGAGGGGCGTTGGGTTATCAGCCCCAGCATTTT

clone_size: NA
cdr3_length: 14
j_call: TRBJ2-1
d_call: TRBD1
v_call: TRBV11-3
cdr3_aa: CASSQKKGQNEQFF
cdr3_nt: TGTGCCAGCAGCCAAAAAAAGGGACAGAATGAGCAGTTCTTC

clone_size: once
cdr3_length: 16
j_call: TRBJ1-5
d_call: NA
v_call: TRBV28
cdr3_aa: CASRVFLGGYDQPQHF
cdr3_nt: TGTGCCAGCAGAGTCTTTCTAGGGGGTTACGATCAGCCCCAGCATTTT

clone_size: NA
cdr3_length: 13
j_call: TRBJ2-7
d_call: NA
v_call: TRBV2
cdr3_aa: CASIGGDTYEQYF
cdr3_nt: TGTGCCAGCATTGGGGGGGACACCTACGAGCAGTACTTC

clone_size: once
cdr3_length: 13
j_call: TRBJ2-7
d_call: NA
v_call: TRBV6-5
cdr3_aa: CASSYRTAYEQYF
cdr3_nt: TGTGCCAGCAGTTACCGGACAGCTTACGAGCAGTACTTC

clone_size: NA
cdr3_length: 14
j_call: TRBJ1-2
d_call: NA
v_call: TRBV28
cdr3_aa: CASSFPGENYGYTF
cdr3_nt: TGTGCCAGCAGTTTCCCCGGGGAGAACTATGGCTACACCTTC

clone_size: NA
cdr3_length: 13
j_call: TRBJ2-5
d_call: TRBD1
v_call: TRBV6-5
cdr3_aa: CASSYGGQETQYF
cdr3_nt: TGTGCCAGCAGTTATGGGGGACAGGAGACCCAGTACTTC

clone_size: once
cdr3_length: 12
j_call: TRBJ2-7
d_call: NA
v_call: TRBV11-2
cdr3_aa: CASSSDRYEQYF
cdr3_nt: TGTGCCAGCAGCTCAGACAGGTACGAGCAGTACTTC

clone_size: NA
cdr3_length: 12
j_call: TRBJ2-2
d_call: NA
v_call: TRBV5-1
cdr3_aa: CASSLGGGELFF
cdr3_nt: TGCGCCAGCAGCTTGGGAGGTGGGGAGCTGTTTTTT

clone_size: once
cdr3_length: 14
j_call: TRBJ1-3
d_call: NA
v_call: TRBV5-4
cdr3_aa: CASSGGGTGNTIYF
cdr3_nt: TGTGCCAGCAGCGGGGGGGGTACTGGAAACACCATATATTTT

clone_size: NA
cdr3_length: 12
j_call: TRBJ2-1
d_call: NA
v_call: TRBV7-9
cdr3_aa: CASSAELDEQFF
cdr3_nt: TGTGCCAGCAGCGCAGAATTGGATGAGCAGTTCTTC

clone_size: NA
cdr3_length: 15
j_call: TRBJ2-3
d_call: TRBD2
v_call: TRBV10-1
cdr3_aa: CASSGIAGGKDTQYF
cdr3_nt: TGCGCCAGCAGTGGGATAGCGGGAGGTAAAGATACGCAGTATTTT

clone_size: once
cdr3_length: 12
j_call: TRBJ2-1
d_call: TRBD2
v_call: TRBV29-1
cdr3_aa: CSGGGVVDEQFF
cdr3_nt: TGCAGCGGGGGGGGAGTAGTCGATGAGCAGTTCTTC

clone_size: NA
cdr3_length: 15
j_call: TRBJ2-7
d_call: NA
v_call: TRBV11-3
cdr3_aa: CASSLVGLAAYEQYF
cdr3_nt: TGTGCCAGCAGCTTAGTTGGGCTGGCCGCCTACGAGCAGTACTTC

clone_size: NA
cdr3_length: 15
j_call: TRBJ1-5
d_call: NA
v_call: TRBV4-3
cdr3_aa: CASSQKSRGDQPQHF
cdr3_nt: TGCGCCAGCAGCCAAAAATCCAGGGGCGATCAGCCCCAGCATTTT

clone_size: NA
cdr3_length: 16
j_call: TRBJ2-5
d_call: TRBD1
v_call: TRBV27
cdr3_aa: CASRTAPPTGGETQYF
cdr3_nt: TGTGCCAGCAGGACCGCTCCCCCGACAGGGGGCGAGACCCAGTACTTC

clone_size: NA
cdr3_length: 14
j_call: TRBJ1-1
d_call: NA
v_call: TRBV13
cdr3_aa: CASSLRQERTEAFF
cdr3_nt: TGTGCCAGCAGCTTACGGCAGGAAAGGACTGAAGCTTTCTTT

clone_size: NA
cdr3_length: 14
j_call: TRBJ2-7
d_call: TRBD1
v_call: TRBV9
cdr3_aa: CASSTGQGLYEQYF
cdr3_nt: TGTGCCAGCAGCACGGGACAGGGCTTGTACGAGCAGTACTTC

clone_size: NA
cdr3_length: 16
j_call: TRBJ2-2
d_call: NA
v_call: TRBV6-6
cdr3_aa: CASSYLPGGDTGELFF
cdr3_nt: TGTGCCAGCAGTTACCTCCCCGGAGGGGACACCGGGGAGCTGTTTTTT

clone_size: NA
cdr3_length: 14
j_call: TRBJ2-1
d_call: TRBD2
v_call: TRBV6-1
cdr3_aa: CASGTSGRYNEQFF
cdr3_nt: TGTGCCAGCGGAACTAGCGGGCGGTACAATGAGCAGTTCTTC

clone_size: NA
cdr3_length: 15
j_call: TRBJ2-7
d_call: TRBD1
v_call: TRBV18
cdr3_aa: CASSPTGQGAYEQYF
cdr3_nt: TGTGCCAGCTCACCTACGGGACAGGGTGCCTACGAGCAGTACTTC

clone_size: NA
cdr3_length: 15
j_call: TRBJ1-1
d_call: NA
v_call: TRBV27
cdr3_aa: CASSLSGGARTEAFF
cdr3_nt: TGTGCCAGCAGTTTATCTGGGGGGGCCCGCACTGAAGCTTTCTTT

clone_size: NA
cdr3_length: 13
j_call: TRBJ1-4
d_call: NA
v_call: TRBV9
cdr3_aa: CASSVARDEKLFF
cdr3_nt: TGTGCCAGCAGCGTAGCCCGGGATGAAAAACTGTTTTTT

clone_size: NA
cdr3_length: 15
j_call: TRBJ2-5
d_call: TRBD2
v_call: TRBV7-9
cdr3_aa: CASSLGGLAEETQYF
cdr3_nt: TGTGCCAGCAGCTTAGGGGGACTAGCGGAAGAGACCCAGTACTTC

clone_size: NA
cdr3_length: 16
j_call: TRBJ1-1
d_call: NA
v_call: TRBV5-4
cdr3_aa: CASLHSEGVGGTEAFF
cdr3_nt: TGTGCCAGCCTTCATTCCGAGGGCGTAGGAGGCACTGAAGCTTTCTTT

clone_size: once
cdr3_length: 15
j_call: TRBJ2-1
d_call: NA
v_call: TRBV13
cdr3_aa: CASSSPGVAINEQFF
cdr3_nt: TGTGCCAGCAGCTCACCAGGAGTAGCGATCAATGAGCAGTTCTTC

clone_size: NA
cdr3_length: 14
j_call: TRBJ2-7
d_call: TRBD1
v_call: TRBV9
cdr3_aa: CASSLTGIAHEQYF
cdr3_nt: TGTGCCAGCAGTCTGACAGGGATCGCCCACGAGCAGTACTTC

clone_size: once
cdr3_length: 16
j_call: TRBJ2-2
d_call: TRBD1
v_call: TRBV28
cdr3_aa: CASRAAEDRDTGELFF
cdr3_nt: TGTGCCAGCCGGGCCGCCGAGGACAGGGACACCGGGGAGCTGTTTTTT

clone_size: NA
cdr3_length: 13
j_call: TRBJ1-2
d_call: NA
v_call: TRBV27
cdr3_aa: CASSLTTGKGYTF
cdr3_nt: TGTGCCAGCAGTTTAACAACAGGGAAGGGCTACACCTTC

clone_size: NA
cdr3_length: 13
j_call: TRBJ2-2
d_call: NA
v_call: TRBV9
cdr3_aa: CASSVRGTGELFF
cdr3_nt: TGTGCCAGCAGCGTTAGAGGCACCGGGGAGCTGTTTTTT

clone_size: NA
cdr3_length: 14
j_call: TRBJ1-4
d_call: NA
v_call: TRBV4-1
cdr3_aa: CASSQGAGVEKLFF
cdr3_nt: TGCGCCAGCAGCCAAGGCGCAGGGGTCGAAAAACTGTTTTTT

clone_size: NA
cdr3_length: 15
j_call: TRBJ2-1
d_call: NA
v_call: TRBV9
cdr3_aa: CASSVVGLLADEQFF
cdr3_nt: TGTGCCAGCAGCGTAGTGGGGTTACTAGCAGATGAGCAGTTCTTC

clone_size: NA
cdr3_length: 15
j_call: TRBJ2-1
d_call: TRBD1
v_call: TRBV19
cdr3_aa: CASSMVTGGSNEQFF
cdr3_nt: TGTGCCAGTAGTATGGTGACAGGGGGTTCCAATGAGCAGTTCTTC

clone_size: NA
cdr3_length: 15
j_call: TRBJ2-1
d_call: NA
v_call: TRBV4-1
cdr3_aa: CASSPYEGPGDEQFF
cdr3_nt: TGCGCCAGCAGCCCTTACGAGGGGCCGGGGGATGAGCAGTTCTTC

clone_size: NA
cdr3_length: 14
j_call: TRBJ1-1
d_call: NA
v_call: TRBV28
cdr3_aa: CASISGLLNTEAFF
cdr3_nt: TGTGCCAGCATTAGCGGACTGTTGAACACTGAAGCTTTCTTT

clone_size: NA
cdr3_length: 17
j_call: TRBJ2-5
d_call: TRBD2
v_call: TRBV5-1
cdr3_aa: CASIPKVAAGLQETQYF
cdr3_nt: TGCGCCAGCATCCCCAAGGTCGCAGCGGGGCTCCAAGAGACCCAGTACTTC

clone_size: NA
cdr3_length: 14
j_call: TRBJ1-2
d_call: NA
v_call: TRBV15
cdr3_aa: CATSRGSGLGGYTF
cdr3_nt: TGTGCCACCAGCAGAGGTTCAGGGCTTGGCGGCTACACCTTC

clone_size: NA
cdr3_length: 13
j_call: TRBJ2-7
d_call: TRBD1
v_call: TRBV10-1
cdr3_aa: CASSPTQPDRLYF
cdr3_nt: TGCGCCAGCAGTCCCACCCAACCGGACAGGCTGTACTTC

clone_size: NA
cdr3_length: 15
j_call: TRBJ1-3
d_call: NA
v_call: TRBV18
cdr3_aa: CASSPGESSGNTIYF
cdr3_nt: TGTGCCAGCTCGCCGGGGGAAAGCTCTGGAAACACCATATATTTT